These T cell receptor beta chains were read from a single sample in a study of spatial heterogeneity in lung cancer. TCRdb fed the 5' RACE reads into MiXCR, producing one record per CDR3 protein. The repertoire includes approximately 30,000 distinct CDR3 sequences, 8% to 13% of them detected once, and 28% sits in the top ten. Specimen: PBMCs, collected at follow-up. The receptors were sampled from a female donor with early-stage non-small cell lung cancer. Both conserved end residues are part of each CDR3. A D gene is named only where the DNA matches it firmly. Clone size is stated in some rows and not others, as once, few, many or a class when expanded.

V gene	J gene	clone size	D gene	CDR3 protein	CDR3 DNA
TRBV7-9	TRBJ2-3	many	TRBD2	CASSAPGLATSTDTQYF	TGTGCCAGCAGCGCCCCGGGACTAGCGACTAGCACAGATACGCAGTATTTT
TRBV4-3	TRBJ2-3	-	-	CASSPRGGEQQYF	TGCGCCAGCAGCCCCCGAGGGGGGGAGCAGCAGTATTTT
TRBV2	TRBJ1-5	-	-	CASNLVGGQPQHF	TGTGCCAGTAACCTGGTTGGTGGGCAGCCCCAGCATTTT
TRBV7-2	TRBJ2-5	-	TRBD2	CASSLTGEGWETQYF	TGTGCCAGCAGCTTAACCGGGGAGGGTTGGGAGACCCAGTACTTC
TRBV11-1	TRBJ2-2	-	-	CASSLDSSERAGELFF	TGTGCCAGCAGCTTAGATTCCAGCGAACGGGCCGGGGAGCTGTTTTTT
TRBV6-5	TRBJ1-1	few	-	CASSSVDSEAFF	TGTGCCAGCAGTTCGGTAGACAGTGAAGCTTTCTTT
TRBV14	TRBJ2-7	many	TRBD1	CASSQDGTATYEQYF	TGTGCCAGCAGCCAAGATGGGACAGCGACCTACGAGCAGTACTTC
TRBV9	TRBJ1-1	many	-	CASSVAGTASEAFF	TGTGCCAGCAGCGTAGCGGGGACCGCCTCTGAAGCTTTCTTT
TRBV15	TRBJ1-2	-	-	CATSRYRAPNGYTF	TGTGCCACCAGCAGGTACAGGGCCCCAAACGGCTACACCTTC
TRBV6-2/TRBV6-3	TRBJ1-5	many	-	CASSLFSGSSQPQHF	TGTGCCAGCAGTTTATTTTCCGGATCGTCTCAGCCCCAGCATTTT
TRBV4-3	TRBJ2-7	few	TRBD1	CASSLSGTGVEQYF	TGCGCCAGCAGTTTGTCCGGGACAGGAGTCGAGCAGTACTTC
TRBV7-9	TRBJ2-1	few	-	CASRPPTSLLSSYNEQFF	TGTGCCAGCAGACCCCCGACAAGCCTCCTTAGCTCCTACAATGAGCAGTTCTTC
TRBV2	TRBJ2-1	few	TRBD1	CASKGQGASNEQFF	TGTGCCAGCAAGGGACAGGGGGCATCGAATGAGCAGTTCTTC
TRBV6-5	TRBJ1-3	many	TRBD1	CASSTGQGGIGFAGNTIYF	TGTGCCAGCAGTACCGGACAGGGAGGGATTGGGTTCGCTGGAAACACCATATATTTT
TRBV6-5	TRBJ2-5	-	-	CASSYSNGNEAQYF	TGTGCCAGCAGTTACTCGAACGGAAACGAGGCCCAGTACTTC
TRBV28	TRBJ1-3	few	TRBD1	CASTRTGPRDTIYF	TGTGCCAGCACTCGGACAGGACCCCGAGACACCATATATTTT
TRBV29-1	TRBJ2-6	-	-	CSVMVASGANVLTF	TGCAGCGTTATGGTGGCTTCTGGGGCCAACGTCCTGACTTTC
TRBV14	TRBJ2-1	-	-	CASSQDRGPLHNEQFF	TGTGCCAGCAGCCAAGATAGGGGACCGCTTCACAATGAGCAGTTCTTC
TRBV20-1	TRBJ2-1	few	TRBD2	CSAGQLAGGDNEQFF	TGCAGTGCAGGCCAGCTGGCGGGGGGGGACAATGAGCAGTTCTTC
TRBV9	TRBJ1-5	-	-	CASSVAPDQPQHF	TGTGCCAGCAGCGTAGCCCCGGATCAGCCCCAGCATTTT
TRBV5-1	TRBJ1-2	few	-	CASSTEGGHGYTF	TGCGCCAGCAGCACGGAAGGGGGGCATGGCTACACCTTC
TRBV7-8	TRBJ2-2	-	TRBD2	CASSWGGARADTGELFF	TGTGCCAGCAGCTGGGGAGGGGCACGCGCGGACACCGGGGAGCTGTTTTTT
TRBV25-1	TRBJ2-5	-	-	CASSEFRGAQETQYF	TGTGCCAGCAGTGAATTTCGGGGGGCCCAAGAGACCCAGTACTTC
TRBV5-4	TRBJ2-3	many	-	CASSLGGTDTQYF	TGTGCCAGCAGCTTGGGTGGAACAGATACGCAGTATTTT